Below, one T cell receptor (beta chain) is given with its context. The sample originates from a study of blood T cells in healthy people across ages. The germline CDR1 and CDR2 sequences are SGHRS and YFSETQ. J gave up 3 bases and V 4 bases, and 9 bases lay outside the gene matches. CDR3 length: 16 amino acids. A J-beta primer mix and a sample-barcoded 5' primer were used in a second PCR of roughly 6 to 12 cycles. From the 5' RACE reads, TCRdb called clonotypes with MiXCR, one entry per CDR3 protein. In the table there are 1.5 million to 2 million distinct CDR3 sequences, 28% of which are singletons. The source material was blood. J is TRBJ2-3 and V is TRBV5-1; TRBD1 matches 9 bases. This TCR was recovered from a woman aged 25 to 39 in good health. The CDR3 sequence: CASSTGQGGSTDTQYF. In DNA, the CDR3 is TGCGCCAGCAGCACGGGACAGGGAGGATCGACAGATACGCAGTATTTT.